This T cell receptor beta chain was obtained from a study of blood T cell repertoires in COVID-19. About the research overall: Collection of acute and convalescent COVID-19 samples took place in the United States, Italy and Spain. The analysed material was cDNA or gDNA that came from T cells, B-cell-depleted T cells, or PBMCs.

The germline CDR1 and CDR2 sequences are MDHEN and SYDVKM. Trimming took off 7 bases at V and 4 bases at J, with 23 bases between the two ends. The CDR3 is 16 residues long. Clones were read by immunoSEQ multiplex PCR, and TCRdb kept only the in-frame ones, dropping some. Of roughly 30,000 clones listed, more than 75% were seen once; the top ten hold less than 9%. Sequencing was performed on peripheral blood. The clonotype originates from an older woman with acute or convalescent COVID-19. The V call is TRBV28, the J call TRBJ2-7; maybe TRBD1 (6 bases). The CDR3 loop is CASMTPQGPRSYEQYF. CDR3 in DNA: TGTGCCAGCATGACCCCACAGGGCCCAAGGTCTTACGAGCAGTACTTC.